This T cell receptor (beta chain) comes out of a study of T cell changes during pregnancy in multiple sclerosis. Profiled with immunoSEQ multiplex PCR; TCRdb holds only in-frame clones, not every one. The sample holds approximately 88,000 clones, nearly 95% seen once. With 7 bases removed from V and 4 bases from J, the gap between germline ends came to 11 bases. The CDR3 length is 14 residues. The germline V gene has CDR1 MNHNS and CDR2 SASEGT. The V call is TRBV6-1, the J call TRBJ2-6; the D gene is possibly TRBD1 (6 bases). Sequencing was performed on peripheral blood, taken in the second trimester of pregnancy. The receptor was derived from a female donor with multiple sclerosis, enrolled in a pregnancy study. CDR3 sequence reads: CASIWTEGANVLTF. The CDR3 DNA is TGTGCCAGCATTTGGACAGAAGGGGCCAACGTCCTGACTTTC.